The 32 T cell receptor beta chains listed next were all sequenced from one sample in a study of blood T cell repertoires in COVID-19. Produced via immunoSEQ multiplex PCR; TCRdb's table is partial and in-frame only. The sample comprises approximately 160,000 clones, approximately 85% of which are singletons, and 1.2% rests with the top ten. Sequencing was done on a sample of peripheral blood. These receptors all come from a man in his fifties or sixties who had recovered from COVID-19.

The V gene is TRBV6-5, the J gene TRBJ2-2; TRBD2 matches 13 bases. V dropped 6 bases and J dropped 10; count of bases not matched to a gene: 5. The CDR3 spans 14 residues. Germline V CDR1 and CDR2: MNHEY, SVGAGI. CDR3 in amino acids: CASSRLAGGLELFF. The CDR3 DNA follows: TGTGCCAGCAGCAGACTAGCGGGGGGCCTGGAGCTGTTTTTT.

Only a few counts were recorded for this clone. The chain uses TRBV3-1 (or the pseudogene TRBV3-2) and TRBJ2-7, with D unresolved. Deletions cut 2 bases from V and 6 bases from J, with 8 bases between. Per germline, CDR1 LGHDT and CDR2 YNNKEL (reference sequence). The length of the CDR3 is 12 residues. The CDR3 here is CASSQKRTEQYF. The CDR3 DNA reads TGTGCCAGCAGCCAAAAGAGAACCGAGCAGTACTTC.

J is TRBJ2-3 and V is TRBV27, with TRBD2 identical over 9 bases. V was clipped by 8 bases and J by 5 bases; unmatched bases: 8. The CDR3 length is 14 residues. CDR1 and CDR2 from the germline V gene are MNHEY and SMNVEV (reference sequence). DNA of the CDR3: TGTGCCAGCCAGGGGAGCGGGGGGTTAGATACGCAGTATTTT. Translating it yields CASQGSGGLDTQYF.

The CDR3 DNA reads as TGTGCCAGCAGCTTAGGGGGCGGGACGAACACCGGGGAGCTGTTTTTT. Amino acid sequence: CASSLGGGTNTGELFF. The chain has TRBV7-6 and TRBJ2-2, with a possible D match to TRBD2 (6 bases). The CDR3 has 16 amino acids. Germline V gene lookup returns CDR1 SGHVS and CDR2 FNYEAQ. V was trimmed by 1 base and J by 0 bases, leaving 9 bases between them.

J is TRBJ1-1 and V is TRBV30, with D hard to call. CDR3 length: 13 residues. V was cut by 1 base and J by 5 bases, with 11 bases left in between. Germline V gene data show CDR1 as GTSNPN and CDR2 as SVGIG (reference sequence). In DNA form, the CDR3 reads TGTGCCTGGAGTGGGGCAGGCGGGACTGAAGCTTTCTTT. This translates into CAWSGAGGTEAFF.

This clone was seen many times. V gene TRBV4-3 combines with J gene TRBJ1-2; 11 bases align to TRBD1. The CDR3 has 16 residues. CDR1 is LGHNA and CDR2 is YSLEER in the germline V gene. J was trimmed by 4 bases and V by 2 bases; bases with no gene match: 6. The CDR3 DNA reads as TGCGCCAGCAGCCAAACGGCCGGGACAGGGGGCTATGGCTACACCTTC. It translates to CASSQTAGTGGYGYTF.

The gene calls are TRBV27 and TRBJ2-7; 8 bases line up with TRBD1. V shed 6 bases, J shed 2 bases, and the junction held 6 bases outside the gene matches. The CDR3 spans 14 residues. In germline, CDR1 is MNHEY, CDR2 SMNVEV (reference sequence). CDR3 sequence (DNA): TGTGCCAGCAGCCGACAGGGGCCCACCTACGAGCAGTACTTC. It translates to CASSRQGPTYEQYF.

The chain is built from TRBV24-1 and TRBJ1-5; D might be TRBD1 (5 bases). Germline V lookup: CDR1 KGHDR, CDR2 SFDVKD. The CDR3 runs 13 residues. V gave up 1 base and J gave up 5 bases, with 5 bases separating them. In DNA form, the CDR3 reads TGTGCCACCAGTGATTTAGGGGATCAGCCCCAGCATTTT. Protein product: CATSDLGDQPQHF.

This CDR3 reads CASSEALLGAGFNEKLFF. The CDR3 DNA sequence: TGTGCCAGCAGTGAAGCGCTTCTGGGGGCGGGTTTTAATGAAAAACTGTTTTTT. The V and J genes are TRBV2 and TRBJ1-4, with a tentative D call TRBD1 (6 bases). Trimming removed 0 bases from V and 4 bases from J, with 18 bases in between. Germline loops: CDR1 SNHLY, CDR2 FYNNEI. The CDR3 loop spans 18 amino acids.

The genes are TRBV7-2 and TRBJ2-5; TRBD1 might be the D (7 bases). Germline-derived CDR1 and CDR2 are SGHTA and FQGNSA. This CDR3 has 16 amino acids. V gave up 1 base and J gave up 5 bases, with 17 bases separating them. This CDR3 reads CASSLGRQGGWETQYF. The CDR3 nucleotides read TGTGCCAGCAGCTTAGGCCGACAGGGAGGATGGGAGACCCAGTACTTC.

This chain uses TRBV29-1 with TRBJ2-2; 9 nucleotides agree with TRBD1. V lost 5 bases to trimming and J lost 1 base; unmatched junction nucleotides: 11. The CDR3 is 17 residues long. From germline, CDR1 is SQVTM and CDR2 ANQGSEA. CDR3 sequence reads: CSVRTTRQGVNTGELFF. In nucleotides, the CDR3 is TGCAGCGTTCGAACGACCAGACAGGGGGTGAACACCGGGGAGCTGTTTTTT.

This chain joins TRBV3-1 (or the pseudogene TRBV3-2) and TRBJ2-7; D may be TRBD2 (5 bases). The CDR3 is 15 residues long. Deletions cut 0 bases from V and 0 bases from J, with 9 bases between. The germline gives CDR1 LGHDT, CDR2 YNNKEL (reference sequence). Here the CDR3 DNA reads TGTGCCAGCAGCCAAGATCGGGGAGTCTCCTACGAGCAGTACTTC. Translating it yields CASSQDRGVSYEQYF.

The J gene is TRBJ2-1, the V gene TRBV18; no firm D call. V gave up 0 bases and J gave up 4 bases, with 10 bases separating them. This CDR3 is built from 15 residues. CDR1 is KGHSH, CDR2 LQKENI, per germline. The CDR3 here is CASSPPQPLYNEQFF. The CDR3 DNA reads as TGTGCCAGCTCACCACCGCAACCACTGTACAATGAGCAGTTCTTC.

The chain couples TRBV20-1 to TRBJ1-1; no definite D call. Trimming removed 8 bases at V and 2 bases at J, with 9 bases between. The CDR3 is 11 residues long. Germline assignment: CDR1 DFQATT and CDR2 SNEGSKA (reference sequence). Written as DNA, the CDR3 is TGCAGTCCCCTCCTCAACACTGAAGCTTTCTTT. As protein: CSPLLNTEAFF.

This chain links TRBV4-2 with TRBJ1-1, with a possible D match to TRBD1 (6 bases). Trimming cost V 3 bases and J 8 bases, with 16 bases left between them. Germline values: CDR1 LGHNA, CDR2 YNFKEQ. There are 14 residues in the CDR3. DNA of the CDR3: TGTGCCAGCAGCCATCGCAGGGGCGCCTCCGAAGCTTTCTTT. Amino acids: CASSHRRGASEAFF.

The V and J genes are TRBV5-1 and TRBJ1-1; perhaps TRBD1 as D (5 bases). CDR3 size: 15 residues. Trimming took 7 bases from V and 1 from J, leaving 17 bases between them. In germline, CDR1 is SGHRS, CDR2 YFSETQ. CDR3 nucleotide sequence: TGCGCCAGCGCCACCGTGGGGGGTGCGAACACTGAAGCTTTCTTT. This sequence encodes CASATVGGANTEAFF. Full variable domain (remainder filled in from reference TRBV5-1 and TRBJ1-1): KAGVTQTPRYLIKTRGQQVTLSCSPISGHRSVSWYQQTPGQGLQFLFEYFSETQRNKGNFPGRFSGRQFSNSRSEMNVSTLELGDSALYLCASATVGGANTEAFFGQGTRLTVV.

This rearrangement joins TRBV11-3 to TRBJ2-7, with TRBD1 matching over 9 bases. The trim removed 8 bases at V and 6 bases at J, leaving 11 bases unmatched. The CDR3 sequence is 14 residues long. The V gene's germline CDR1 is SGHNT and CDR2 YENEEA. The CDR3 reads CASAVGQGSSEQYF. The CDR3 nucleotides read TGTGCCAGCGCCGTAGGACAGGGGAGTTCCGAGCAGTACTTC.

In regard to this clone: The same CDR3 is also encoded by other DNA sequences in this sample. For the CDR3, the DNA is TGTGCCAGCAGCTTGGTCAGCTACGAGCAGTACTTC. It yields the protein CASSLVSYEQYF. The chain uses TRBV5-6 and TRBJ2-7, with D uncertain. Germline values: CDR1 SGHDT, CDR2 YYEEEE. The CDR3 covers 12 residues. The V end lost 0 bases, the J end lost 3 bases, and 4 bases lay between the germline ends.

This chain joins TRBV29-1 and TRBJ1-2, with 7 bases identical to TRBD1. The J segment lost 5 bases and the V segment lost 4 bases, leaving 13 bases of the junction unmatched. This CDR3 has 15 residues. The germline V gene encodes CDR1 SQVTM and CDR2 ANQGSEA. The CDR3 DNA reads TGCAGCGTTGGAGCTGACAGGGTATCGGGATATGGCTACACCTTC. Translating gives CSVGADRVSGYGYTF.

The chain uses TRBV5-1 and TRBJ2-3; TRBD2 matches 9 bases. Per germline, CDR1 SGHRS and CDR2 YFSETQ. V was pared by 0 bases and J by 2 bases, with 4 bases of the junction left unmatched. CDR3 length equals 16 residues. This CDR3 reads CASSLEASGATDTQYF. The CDR3 DNA reads TGCGCCAGCAGCTTGGAGGCTAGCGGGGCCACAGATACGCAGTATTTT.

The chain uses TRBV24-1 and TRBJ2-3; tentatively, D is TRBD2 (6 bases). Germline loops: CDR1 KGHDR, CDR2 SFDVKD. The V and J ends lost 2 bases and 5 bases respectively, with 13 bases between them. This CDR3 is 15 amino acids long. The CDR3 here is CATSDSGDRQDTQYF. CDR3 DNA sequence: TGTGCCACCAGTGATTCGGGGGACCGACAAGATACGCAGTATTTT.

This sequence joins TRBV6-2 or TRBV6-3 and TRBJ1-1; TRBD1 matches at 7 bases. V lost 5 bases to trimming and J lost 2 bases; unmatched junction nucleotides: 8. Germline V lookup: CDR1 MNHEY, CDR2 SVGEGT. The CDR3 is 15 residues long. For the CDR3, the DNA is TGTGCCAGCAGTCCCCCGGGACAGCCTAACACTGAAGCTTTCTTT. Translating gives CASSPPGQPNTEAFF.

V usage is TRBV15 and J usage is TRBJ2-5; TRBD2 agrees at 9 bases. Germline V gene sequence: CDR1 LNHNV, CDR2 YYDKDF (reference sequence). V lost 1 base, J lost 3 bases, and 12 bases stayed unmatched. This CDR3 region has 18 residues. CDR3 residues: CATSRVVPGLAGEETQYF. DNA for the CDR3: TGTGCCACCAGCAGAGTCGTCCCGGGACTAGCAGGAGAAGAGACCCAGTACTTC.

This clone was seen a few times. The V and J genes are TRBV3-1 (or the pseudogene TRBV3-2) and TRBJ1-1, with no clear D. The CDR3 is 13 amino acids. The V gene's germline CDR1 is LGHDT and CDR2 YNNKEL (reference sequence). The ends were cut back, 5 bases at V and 1 base at J, with 8 bases in the middle. For the CDR3, the DNA is TGTGCCAGCAGCACACACGCGAACACTGAAGCTTTCTTT. As protein: CASSTHANTEAFF.

V gene TRBV5-4 combines with J gene TRBJ2-7; 13 bases map to TRBD2. This CDR3 comprises 18 residues. Germline V gene sequence: CDR1 SGHNT, CDR2 YYREEE (reference sequence). V lost 4 bases, J lost 0 bases, and 10 bases stayed unmatched. DNA for the CDR3: TGTGCCAGCAGCCCGGGACTAGCGGGGCTACGGGACTCCTACGAGCAGTACTTC. This sequence encodes CASSPGLAGLRDSYEQYF.

The chain recombines TRBV4-2 with TRBJ1-5; D unresolved. Per the germline V gene, CDR1 is LGHNA and CDR2 is YNFKEQ. There are 15 residues in the CDR3. Trimming shortened V by 0 bases and J by 4 bases, and 10 bases separated the two germline ends. The chain's CDR3 is CASSQEERTNQPQHF. The DNA of the CDR3 is TGTGCCAGCAGCCAAGAAGAAAGAACAAATCAGCCCCAGCATTTT.

The chain links TRBV5-4 to TRBJ1-2; no clear D gene. V shed 3 bases and J shed 4 bases, with 19 bases lying between them. Germline CDR1 is SGHNT and CDR2 is YYREEE (reference sequence). The CDR3 is 16 residues long. CDR3 in amino acids: CASSSDPLLGPYGYTF. In nucleotides, the CDR3 is TGTGCCAGCAGCTCCGACCCGCTACTTGGGCCCTATGGCTACACCTTC. Full variable domain (rest looked up from reference TRBV5-4 and TRBJ1-2): ETGVTQSPTHLIKTRGQQVTLRCSSQSGHNTVSWYQQALGQGPQFIFQYYREEENGRGNFPPRFSGLQFPNYSSELNVNALELDDSALYLCASSSDPLLGPYGYTFGSGTRLTVV.

The chain combines TRBV7-2 with TRBJ2-5; 8 bases align to TRBD2. The CDR3 spans 15 residues. Germline V CDR1 and CDR2: SGHTA, FQGNSA. V was pared by 3 bases and J by 5 bases, with 8 bases of the junction left unmatched. DNA for the CDR3: TGTGCCAGCAGCTTTAATGCGGGGGGAGGCGAGACCCAGTACTTC. Translated: CASSFNAGGGETQYF.

The J gene is TRBJ1-1, the V gene TRBV27; D is possibly TRBD1 (6 bases). The CDR3 covers 12 residues. The V and J ends lost 0 bases and 8 bases respectively, with 7 bases between them. CDR1 and CDR2 from the germline V gene are MNHEY and SMNVEV (reference sequence). CDR3 sequence reads: CASSLSTGEAFF. For the CDR3, the DNA is TGTGCCAGCAGTTTATCTACAGGGGAAGCTTTCTTT.

The count of this clone is one. This sequence joins TRBV29-1 and TRBJ1-1, with D perhaps TRBD1 (5 bases). The CDR3 has 12 amino acids. V was pared by 5 bases and J by 4 bases, with 11 bases between. Germline V gives CDR1 SQVTM, CDR2 ANQGSEA. This CDR3 is CSVPREGTEAFF. The CDR3 DNA reads as TGCAGCGTTCCCAGGGAGGGCACTGAAGCTTTCTTT. Complete variable domain (other parts from reference TRBV29-1 and TRBJ1-1): SAVISQKPSRDICQRGTSLTIQCQVDSQVTMMFWYRQQPGQSLTLIATANQGSEATYESGFVIDKFPISRPNLTFSTLTVSNMSPEDSSIYLCSVPREGTEAFFGQGTRLTVV.

This chain joins TRBV27 and TRBJ1-4; tentative D call: TRBD1 (5 bases). The CDR3 is 17 amino acids. Per germline, CDR1 MNHEY and CDR2 SMNVEV (reference sequence). Deletions cut 6 bases from V and 5 bases from J, with 22 bases between. DNA for the CDR3: TGTGCCAGCAGGTCAGGACAAGGCATTGGATCCAATGAAAAACTGTTTTTT. Translation: CASRSGQGIGSNEKLFF. Based on the CDR3 plus reference TRBV27 and TRBJ1-4, the full variable domain is EAQVTQNPRYLITVTGKKLTVTCSQNMNHEYMSWYRQDPGLGLRQIYYSMNVEVTDKGDVPEGYKVSRKEKRNFPLILESPSPNQTSLYFCASRSGQGIGSNEKLFFGSGTQLSVL.

Regarding this clone: The same CDR3 can be traced to other DNA sequences in this sample. The V and J genes are TRBV4-2 and TRBJ2-7; D uncertain. This CDR3 contains 13 residues. The germline gives CDR1 LGHNA, CDR2 YNFKEQ. V lost 1 base, J lost 2 bases, and 6 bases lay in between. Written as DNA, the CDR3 is TGTGCCAGCAGCCAAGTTTCTCCCTACGAGCAGTACTTC. Protein sequence: CASSQVSPYEQYF.